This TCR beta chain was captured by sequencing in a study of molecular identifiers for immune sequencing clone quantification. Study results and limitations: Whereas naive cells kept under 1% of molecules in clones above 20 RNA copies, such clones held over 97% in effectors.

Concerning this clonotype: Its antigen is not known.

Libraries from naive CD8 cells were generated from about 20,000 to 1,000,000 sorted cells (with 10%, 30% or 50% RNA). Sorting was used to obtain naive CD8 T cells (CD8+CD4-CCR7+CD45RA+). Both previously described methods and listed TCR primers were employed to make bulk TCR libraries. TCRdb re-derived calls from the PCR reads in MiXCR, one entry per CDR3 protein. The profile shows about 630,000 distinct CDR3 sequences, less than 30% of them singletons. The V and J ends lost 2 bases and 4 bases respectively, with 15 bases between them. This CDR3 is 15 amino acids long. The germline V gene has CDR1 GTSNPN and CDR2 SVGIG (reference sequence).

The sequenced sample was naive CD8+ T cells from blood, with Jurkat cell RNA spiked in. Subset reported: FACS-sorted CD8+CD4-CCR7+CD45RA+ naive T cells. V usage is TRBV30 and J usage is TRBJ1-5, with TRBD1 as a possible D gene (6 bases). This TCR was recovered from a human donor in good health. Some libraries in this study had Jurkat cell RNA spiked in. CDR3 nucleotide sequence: TGTGCCTGGAGTACCCCCGGGACATGGAATCAGCCCCAGCATTTT. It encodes CAWSTPGTWNQPQHF.